These T cell receptor beta chains were read from a single sample in a study of blood T cell repertoires in COVID-19. The protocol was immunoSEQ multiplex PCR, while the TCRdb copy is restricted to in-frame clones and leaves out a portion. Of about 170,000 clones detected, approximately 85% appear once; the ten largest clones hold around 1.2%. Source material: peripheral blood. These receptors were obtained from a man aged 55-75 years who had recovered from COVID-19. Both conserved end residues are part of each CDR3. D genes are given only for firm matches. Clone sizes are given selectively: once, few, many, or a class where the clone is expanded.

v_call	d_call	j_call	clone_size	cdr3_nt	cdr3_aa
TRBV7-2	-	TRBJ2-3	-	TGTGCCAGCAGCTTAGATCAGGGTCCAGATACGCAGTATTTT	CASSLDQGPDTQYF
TRBV9	-	TRBJ2-5	-	TGTGCCAGCAGCGTCAACAGGGTCGGGGAGACCCAGTACTTC	CASSVNRVGETQYF
TRBV13	-	TRBJ2-3	-	TGTGCCAGCAGGTGGCGGGGAACGGGAGATACGCAGTATTTT	CASRWRGTGDTQYF
TRBV6-2/TRBV6-3	-	TRBJ2-3	-	TGTGCCAGCAGTTACTCGAAACTAGATACGCAGTATTTT	CASSYSKLDTQYF
TRBV5-1	TRBD1	TRBJ1-2	-	TGCGCCAGCAGCTTGGAGGGACAGACTAACTATGGCTACACCTTC	CASSLEGQTNYGYTF
TRBV19	TRBD2	TRBJ2-7	once	TGTGCCAGCGGAGGGAGGGGTTCCTACGAGCAGTACTTC	CASGGRGSYEQYF
TRBV9	-	TRBJ1-2	-	TGTGCCAGCAGCACGTCAACAGGGCCCCTTCACTATGGCTACACCTTC	CASSTSTGPLHYGYTF
TRBV18	-	TRBJ2-7	-	TGTGCCAGCTCACCGACAGCAAACTCCTACGAGCAGTACTTC	CASSPTANSYEQYF
TRBV12-3/TRBV12-4	-	TRBJ2-7	-	TGTGCCAGCAGTCAGCAGGGTTTCGAGCAGTACTTC	CASSQQGFEQYF
TRBV7-9	TRBD1	TRBJ1-1	-	TGTGCCAGCAGCTTAGTGGGACAGGGGAACACTGAAGCTTTCTTT	CASSLVGQGNTEAFF
TRBV5-1	-	TRBJ1-1	-	TGCGCCAGCAGCTTGGGAGCGATCAACACTGAAGCTTTCTTT	CASSLGAINTEAFF
TRBV12-3/TRBV12-4	TRBD1	TRBJ2-7	-	TGTGCCAGCAGTTTTCGACAGGGCTACGAGCAGTACTTC	CASSFRQGYEQYF
TRBV10-3	TRBD2	TRBJ2-3	-	TGTGCCATCAGTGTGATCGGGACTAGCGGCACAGATACGCAGTATTTT	CAISVIGTSGTDTQYF
TRBV27	TRBD1	TRBJ1-1	-	TGTGCCAGCAGTTTATTTTTTTCGTTGGGACAGAGGAACACTGAAGCTTTCTTT	CASSLFFSLGQRNTEAFF
TRBV29-1	-	TRBJ2-7	-	TGCAGCGTTTGGGGCAATTCCTACGAGCAGTACTTC	CSVWGNSYEQYF
TRBV6-5	-	TRBJ2-2	-	TGTGCCAGCAGGTGGGGCAGGGCGAACACCGGGGAGCTGTTTTTT	CASRWGRANTGELFF
TRBV6-5	-	TRBJ1-4	-	TGTGCCAGCAGCACGGGAGCCCCTAATGAAAAACTGTTTTTT	CASSTGAPNEKLFF
TRBV19	TRBD1	TRBJ2-3	-	TGTGCCAGTAGTAGGGACAGGGGAGCAGATACGCAGTATTTT	CASSRDRGADTQYF
TRBV5-1	-	TRBJ1-1	-	TGCGCCAGCAGCCCGGGACAAATGGTCTCTGAAGCTTTCTTT	CASSPGQMVSEAFF
TRBV27	TRBD1	TRBJ1-5	once	TGTGCCAGCACCCCAGGGGGACCCAATCAGCCCCAGCATTTT	CASTPGGPNQPQHF
TRBV3-1/TRBV3-2	TRBD2	TRBJ2-1	-	TGTGCCAGCAGCCAAGACGGGGGGAGCTACAATGAGCAGTTCTTC	CASSQDGGSYNEQFF
TRBV9	TRBD1	TRBJ2-5	-	TGTGCCAGCAGCCCCGGGACAGCAACTGAGGCCCAGTACTTC	CASSPGTATEAQYF
TRBV11-3	-	TRBJ1-1	-	TGTGCCAGCAGCCCAGCCCCGGGGGGCCGGGGCGGGGGAGCTTTCTTT	CASSPAPGGRGGGAFF
TRBV19	TRBD1	TRBJ1-1	-	TGTGCCAGTAGTATAAGGACAGGGGTTATGAACACTGAAGCTTTCTTT	CASSIRTGVMNTEAFF
TRBV24-1	TRBD1	TRBJ2-7	-	TGTGCCACCAGTGATCCTGGACAGGCCCCCCTCCGGCAGTACTTC	CATSDPGQAPLRQYF
TRBV11-2	TRBD2	TRBJ2-7	-	TGTGCCAGCAGCCCTCGCGGGGGTGCGTCTCTGGGGGAGCAGTACTTC	CASSPRGGASLGEQYF
TRBV13	TRBD1	TRBJ1-4	-	TGTGCCAGCAGCTCGCGACAGGGGGCGGGTGAAAAACTGTTTTTT	CASSSRQGAGEKLFF
TRBV18	-	TRBJ1-2	-	TGTGCCAGCTCACCAAGTGTACAGCAATATGGCTACACCTTC	CASSPSVQQYGYTF
TRBV7-3	-	TRBJ2-5	-	TGTGCCAGCAGCTTACAGGGTCAGACCCAGTACTTC	CASSLQGQTQYF
TRBV5-1	TRBD2	TRBJ2-1	-	TGCGCCAGCAGCTCGCTGACTAGCGTTAAGTACAATGAGCAGTTCTTC	CASSSLTSVKYNEQFF
TRBV2	TRBD2	TRBJ2-3	-	TGTGCCAGCAGTGAAGTAGCGGGGGTTGGTACAGATACGCAGTATTTT	CASSEVAGVGTDTQYF
TRBV6-1	-	TRBJ1-5	few	TGTGCCAGCAGTGAGGCCCAGTACAATCAGCCCCAGCATTTT	CASSEAQYNQPQHF
TRBV24-1	-	TRBJ2-3	-	TGTGCCACCAGTGATCCTCTCAAAGCTAGCACAGATACGCAGTATTTT	CATSDPLKASTDTQYF
TRBV9	-	TRBJ2-7	-	TGTGCCAGCAGCGTTAGTGCAGGGACCTACGAGCAGTACTTC	CASSVSAGTYEQYF
TRBV4-1	-	TRBJ1-2	-	TGCGCCAGCAGCCCTATAACAGGAGTCGGTGGCTACACCTTC	CASSPITGVGGYTF
TRBV2	-	TRBJ1-5	-	TGTGCCAGCAGTGAAGCGCTTCGGGGGACTAGGGATCAGCCCCAGCATTTT	CASSEALRGTRDQPQHF
TRBV6-2/TRBV6-3	-	TRBJ1-1	-	TGTGCCAGCAGTCTCATCGTGGAGTCCGAAGCTTTCTTT	CASSLIVESEAFF
TRBV29-1	-	TRBJ1-1	few	TGCAGCTACAGGCGGGAAGTCAACACTGAAGCTTTCTTT	CSYRREVNTEAFF
TRBV19	-	TRBJ1-1	-	TGTGCCAGTAGTATCGGGTTACCGAACACTGAAGCTTTCTTT	CASSIGLPNTEAFF
TRBV11-1	-	TRBJ1-3	few	TGTGCCAGCAGCCAAGACAGCGGAAACACCATATATTTT	CASSQDSGNTIYF
TRBV11-2	-	TRBJ2-1	-	TGTGCCAGCAGTGGCGGTCGGGGGGCCCTTCTAGACGAGCAGTTCTTC	CASSGGRGALLDEQFF
TRBV7-8	-	TRBJ2-7	-	TGTGCCAGCAGGGAGTCTCTTTCCTACGAGCAGTACTTC	CASRESLSYEQYF
TRBV18	-	TRBJ1-5	-	TGTGCCAGCTCACCATTGTCAGGCCCCAATCAGCCCCAGCATTTT	CASSPLSGPNQPQHF
TRBV28	TRBD2	TRBJ2-3	-	TGTGCCAGCAGCCGTAGCGGGGGGGCCTCGGCAGATACGCAGTATTTT	CASSRSGGASADTQYF
TRBV7-9	TRBD1	TRBJ1-1	-	TGTGCCAGCAGCTCCCTTGGACAGGGCAACACTGAAGCTTTCTTT	CASSSLGQGNTEAFF
TRBV29-1	-	TRBJ2-3	-	TGCAGCGTTGAAGATCTTCCTTCTACTAGCACAGATACGCAGTATTTT	CSVEDLPSTSTDTQYF
TRBV25-1	-	TRBJ1-6	-	TGTGCCAGCAGTGAAGTAGGAGGGTATTCACCCCTCCACTTT	CASSEVGGYSPLHF
TRBV7-3	TRBD2	TRBJ2-3	-	TGTGCCAGCAGCTTAATGGCAGCGGGGGGGCTCAGCACAGATACGCAGTATTTT	CASSLMAAGGLSTDTQYF
TRBV7-2	-	TRBJ2-7	-	TGTGCCAGCAGCTTAGCGCCCAGGGTAGATTACGAGCAGTACTTC	CASSLAPRVDYEQYF
TRBV3-1/TRBV3-2	-	TRBJ1-1	-	TGTGCCAGCAGCCATTTAGCCTTGAACACTGAAGCTTTCTTT	CASSHLALNTEAFF